This T cell receptor (beta chain) emerged from a study of shared T cell receptors in the human thymus. This clone was recorded only once. Clones were read by immunoSEQ multiplex PCR, and TCRdb kept only the in-frame ones, dropping some. Here the sample spans 700,000 or so clones, approximately 85% being singletons. Germline loops: CDR1 MGHRA, CDR2 YSYEKL. Trimming took 3 bases from V and 7 from J, leaving 19 bases between them. This CDR3 comprises 16 residues. These data were also reused for a study on human thymus T cells. That publication notes: Thymic samples were excised during corrective heart operations.

The chain is built from TRBV4-1 and TRBJ2-1; perhaps TRBD2 as D (5 bases). The specimen sequenced was thymocytes. The receptor was isolated from a girl less than two years old with a congenital heart defect. The CDR3 sequence: CASSHNRARVGNEQFF. The CDR3 coding sequence is TGCGCCAGCAGCCACAATAGGGCGAGGGTCGGGAATGAGCAGTTCTTC.